A selection of T cell receptor beta chains follows, all from one sample in a study of beta chain features in type 1 diabetes. Assay used: immunoSEQ multiplex PCR; TCRdb lists only in-frame clones, some missing. The sample holds 600,000 or so clones, roughly an eighth seen once. Sequenced sample: naive CD4+ T cells from blood. These receptors all come from a man aged 18 to 35 with type 1 diabetes. Both conserved end residues are part of each CDR3. D genes are given only for firm matches. For some rows the clone size is stated as once, few or many, or as a class when expanded; others skip it.

v_gene	d_gene	abundance	j_gene	CDR3aa	CDR3nt
TRBV30	NA	few	TRBJ1-1	CAWRRMRTEAFF	TGTGCCTGGAGACGTATGCGGACTGAAGCTTTCTTT
TRBV10-1	NA	few	TRBJ1-1	CASSRRGLNTEAFF	TGCGCCAGCAGCCGGAGGGGTTTGAACACTGAAGCTTTCTTT
TRBV5-1	NA	NA	TRBJ2-1	CASRDYSRANDEQFF	TGCGCCAGCAGGGACTACTCGAGGGCCAACGATGAGCAGTTCTTC
TRBV4-1	TRBD1	NA	TRBJ1-5	CASSQRLTGGSDNQPQHF	TGCGCCAGCAGCCAACGCCTTACAGGGGGGAGTGACAATCAGCCCCAGCATTTT
TRBV2	TRBD1	NA	TRBJ1-1	CASRHLTGTGSHPTRPLEAFF	TGTGCCAGCAGGCACTTGACCGGGACAGGGTCCCATCCGACCCGGCCCCTTGAAGCTTTCTTT
TRBV5-4	NA	few	TRBJ2-3	CAGGRDPSTDTQYF	TGTGCCGGGGGCAGAGATCCTAGCACAGATACGCAGTATTTT
TRBV19	NA	few	TRBJ2-6	CASRRHGQGSSGANVLTF	TGTGCCAGTAGGAGACACGGGCAGGGGTCGTCTGGGGCCAACGTCCTGACTTTC
TRBV7-2	NA	few	TRBJ2-1	CASRWRPGDNEQFF	TGTGCCAGCAGATGGCGTCCAGGAGACAATGAGCAGTTCTTC
TRBV11-3	NA	NA	TRBJ2-3	CASSLAGGTDTQYF	TGTGCCAGCAGCTTAGCGGGGGGCACAGATACGCAGTATTTT
TRBV28	NA	NA	TRBJ2-1	CASLHPNLDEQFF	TGTGCCAGCCTCCACCCCAATCTCGATGAGCAGTTCTTC
TRBV30	NA	NA	TRBJ1-1	CAWAWKGKNTEAFF	TGTGCCTGGGCTTGGAAGGGCAAGAACACTGAAGCTTTCTTT
TRBV19	NA	NA	TRBJ1-1	CAGPSLGSMRTEAFF	TGTGCCGGCCCCTCCCTTGGGTCGATGCGGACTGAAGCTTTCTTT
TRBV7-2	TRBD1	NA	TRBJ1-1	CASTSTGGGTEAFF	TGTGCCAGCACCTCGACAGGGGGCGGCACTGAAGCTTTCTTT
TRBV7-2	NA	NA	TRBJ2-1	CASTPSPLSDEQFF	TGTGCCAGCACCCCTTCGCCACTATCGGATGAGCAGTTCTTC
TRBV6-5	TRBD1	NA	TRBJ2-7	CASSASGTVGYEQYF	TGTGCCAGCAGTGCGTCCGGGACAGTGGGCTACGAGCAGTACTTC
TRBV27	NA	few	TRBJ1-2	CASSSSGGFGYTF	TGTGCCAGCAGTTCCAGCGGAGGATTTGGCTACACCTTC
TRBV6-5	NA	NA	TRBJ1-5	CASRPLGVGQPQHF	TGTGCCAGCAGACCTTTGGGGGTGGGTCAGCCCCAGCATTTT
TRBV30	NA	NA	TRBJ2-3	CAWSVPGSTDTQYF	TGTGCCTGGAGTGTGCCCGGGTCCACAGATACGCAGTATTTT
TRBV2	NA	NA	TRBJ1-1	CASSDLGFGAEAFF	TGTGCCAGCAGTGATCTGGGCTTCGGAGCTGAAGCTTTCTTT
TRBV7-9	NA	few	TRBJ2-1	CASSFRGVHEQFF	TGTGCCAGCAGCTTTCGGGGCGTGCATGAGCAGTTCTTC
TRBV29-1	NA	few	TRBJ2-1	CSVEKGDEQFF	TGCAGCGTTGAGAAAGGGGATGAGCAGTTCTTC
TRBV7-9	NA	NA	TRBJ2-3	CASSFTGTDTQYF	TGTGCCAGCAGCTTTACGGGCACAGATACGCAGTATTTT
TRBV5-6	NA	NA	TRBJ1-1	CASSLRRGPEAFF	TGTGCCAGCAGCTTGAGGCGGGGCCCTGAAGCTTTCTTT
TRBV2	NA	NA	TRBJ2-7	CASRDDRDEQYF	TGTGCCAGCAGGGACGACAGAGACGAGCAGTACTTC
TRBV28	TRBD2	few	TRBJ2-4	CASSSPTSGAKNIQYF	TGTGCCAGCAGTTCCCCCACTAGCGGGGCCAAAAACATTCAGTACTTC
TRBV13	NA	few	TRBJ2-5	CASSFFETQYF	TGTGCCAGCAGCTTTTTTGAGACCCAGTACTTC
TRBV21-1	NA	NA	TRBJ2-4	CASSCRGGVLAKNIQYF	TGTGCCAGCAGCTGCCGGGGAGGGGTACTAGCCAAAAACATTCAGTACTTC
TRBV6-5	NA	few	TRBJ1-2	CASSYLDRDNYGYTF	TGTGCCAGCAGTTACTTAGACCGCGACAACTATGGCTACACCTTC
TRBV7-9	TRBD1	few	TRBJ1-5	CASSLQGAWNQPQHF	TGTGCCAGCAGCTTACAGGGGGCCTGGAATCAGCCCCAGCATTTT
TRBV7-2	NA	NA	TRBJ2-2	CASSLRVRVGVANTGELFF	TGTGCCAGCAGCTTAAGGGTTCGCGTGGGGGTCGCGAACACCGGGGAGCTGTTTTTT
TRBV7-2	NA	NA	TRBJ2-3	CASSLMGVADTQYF	TGTGCCAGCAGCTTAATGGGTGTCGCAGATACGCAGTATTTT
TRBV28	TRBD1	NA	TRBJ2-7	CASSGDSLYEQYF	TGTGCCAGCAGTGGGGACAGCTTATACGAGCAGTACTTC
TRBV5-4	NA	few	TRBJ2-1	CASSQRWGENNEQFF	TGTGCCAGCAGCCAGAGGTGGGGAGAAAACAATGAGCAGTTCTTC
TRBV30	NA	NA	TRBJ2-5	CAWSPNLGRVETQYF	TGTGCCTGGAGTCCTAACCTTGGAAGGGTAGAGACCCAGTACTTC
TRBV6-5	NA	NA	TRBJ2-7	CASSYSGGGSYEQYF	TGTGCCAGCAGTTACTCAGGTGGGGGTTCCTACGAGCAGTACTTC
TRBV2	TRBD2	NA	TRBJ2-3	CASRRLAGVGVDTQYF	TGTGCCAGCAGGCGACTAGCGGGGGTTGGTGTAGATACGCAGTATTTT
TRBV10-3	NA	few	TRBJ2-7	CAIREWSGPDSYEQYF	TGTGCCATCAGAGAATGGTCGGGGCCTGACTCCTACGAGCAGTACTTC
TRBV7-9	NA	few	TRBJ1-2	CASSPLDYGYTF	TGTGCCAGCAGCCCCCTGGACTATGGCTACACCTTC
TRBV2	NA	NA	TRBJ2-7	CASNVDSYSEQYF	TGTGCCAGCAACGTAGACAGTTACTCCGAGCAGTACTTC
TRBV18	NA	few	TRBJ2-1	CASSRMVPGDEQFF	TGTGCCAGCTCACGAATGGTCCCAGGCGATGAGCAGTTCTTC
TRBV7-9	TRBD2	NA	TRBJ2-5	CASSFGTGGLRETQYF	TGTGCCAGCAGCTTTGGAACGGGAGGGCTTCGAGAGACCCAGTACTTC
TRBV20-1	NA	few	TRBJ2-5	CSASQGETQYF	TGCAGTGCTAGTCAGGGCGAGACCCAGTACTTC
TRBV7-2	TRBD1	few	TRBJ1-6	CASSLQGGAAYNSPLHF	TGTGCCAGCAGCTTACAAGGGGGCGCAGCCTATAATTCACCCCTCCACTTT
TRBV5-1	NA	NA	TRBJ2-6	CASSLYSGSSGANVLTF	TGCGCCAGCAGCTTGTACAGCGGTAGCTCTGGGGCCAACGTCCTGACTTTC
TRBV28	NA	NA	TRBJ1-2	CASSDRDHIYGYTF	TGTGCCAGCAGTGATCGAGACCACATTTATGGCTACACCTTC
TRBV15	NA	few	TRBJ1-5	CATSRAGEGVYNQPQHF	TGTGCCACCAGCAGAGCGGGCGAGGGCGTTTACAATCAGCCCCAGCATTTT
TRBV9	TRBD2	few	TRBJ2-3	CASSSGLVSSDTQYF	TGTGCCAGCAGTTCGGGACTAGTCTCTTCAGATACGCAGTATTTT
TRBV28	NA	NA	TRBJ2-7	CASSSEGQGRREQYF	TGTGCCAGCAGTTCGGAAGGGCAGGGAAGACGCGAGCAGTACTTC
TRBV7-2	NA	few	TRBJ1-2	CASSFWQGRDGYTF	TGTGCCAGCAGCTTCTGGCAGGGGAGGGATGGCTACACCTTC
TRBV28	NA	NA	TRBJ2-7	CASSLGGYEQYF	TGTGCCAGCAGTTTAGGGGGTTACGAGCAGTACTTC
TRBV28	NA	few	TRBJ2-7	CASSFGRIPYEQYF	TGTGCCAGCAGTTTCGGACGGATCCCCTACGAGCAGTACTTC
TRBV7-9	NA	few	TRBJ1-1	CASSQAQLTEAFF	TGTGCCAGCAGCCAAGCACAACTCACTGAAGCTTTCTTT
TRBV7-9	TRBD1	few	TRBJ1-5	CASSSSNRGSNQPQHF	TGTGCCAGCAGCTCCTCCAACAGGGGGAGCAATCAGCCCCAGCATTTT
TRBV6-1	NA	NA	TRBJ1-1	CASSPFKGDTEAFF	TGTGCCAGCAGTCCCTTTAAGGGGGACACTGAAGCTTTCTTT
TRBV4-1	TRBD1	NA	TRBJ2-4	CASSPGTGGSKNIQYF	TGCGCCAGCAGCCCGGGGACAGGGGGCTCAAAAAACATTCAGTACTTC
TRBV20-1	NA	NA	TRBJ2-7	CSAIREEQYF	TGCAGTGCGATAAGAGAGGAGCAGTACTTC
TRBV5-1	NA	NA	TRBJ2-7	CASSLAGSSYEQYF	TGCGCCAGCAGCTTGGCCGGGAGCTCCTACGAGCAGTACTTC
TRBV30	TRBD1	NA	TRBJ2-7	CAWSVQGGSYEQYF	TGTGCCTGGAGTGTACAGGGGGGATCCTACGAGCAGTACTTC
TRBV16	TRBD2	NA	TRBJ2-1	CASSPQLAGAPGEQFF	TGTGCCAGCAGCCCGCAGCTAGCGGGAGCCCCGGGTGAGCAGTTCTTC